This entry lists 32 T cell receptor beta chains sequenced from one sample in a study of T cell changes during pregnancy in multiple sclerosis. Sequenced by immunoSEQ multiplex PCR; TCRdb stores in-frame clones only, minus some. In the table there are 40,000 to 50,000 clones, about 90% of which are singletons. The sequences come from CD8+ T cells from peripheral blood mononuclear cells, collected after pregnancy. Source of these receptors: a female donor with multiple sclerosis, enrolled in a pregnancy study.

This clone was detected only once. At one boundary the junction diverges from the germline segment, which might be a read error. CDR3 sequence (DNA): TGTGCCAGCAGCACAGCCGCAGGGGGGACCTGGAGCTTC. Residues: CASSTAAGGTWSF. The chain combines TRBV5-6 with TRBJ2-7, with D perhaps matching TRBD1 (7 bases). The CDR3 runs 13 residues. CDR1 is SGHDT and CDR2 is YYEEEE in the germline V gene.

The chain has TRBV2 and TRBJ1-4; no reliable D call. V shed 1 base and J shed 3 bases, with 9 bases lying between them. The CDR3 runs 15 residues. In germline, CDR1 is SNHLY, CDR2 FYNNEI. CDR3 loop: CASSEETAPNEKLFF. CDR3 nucleotides: TGTGCCAGCAGTGAAGAGACTGCTCCTAATGAAAAACTGTTTTTT.

On this clone itself: One end of the junction does not line up with germline, which may come from a read error. The chain has TRBV6-1 and TRBJ2-5; 7 bases are a match to TRBD1. Germline assignment: CDR1 MNHNS and CDR2 SASEGT. The CDR3 covers 14 residues. The CDR3 sequence is CASSDWDSQETQYF. The CDR3 DNA reads as TGTGCCAGCAGTGACTGGGACAGCCAAGAGACTCAGTACTTC.

The chain is built from TRBV27 and TRBJ1-1; D gene uncertain. This CDR3 spans 14 amino acids. Germline V CDR1 and CDR2: MNHEY, SMNVEV (reference sequence). With 2 bases removed from V and 2 bases from J, the gap between germline ends came to 9 bases. Here the CDR3 DNA reads TGTGCCAGCAGTTTAACAGTCTCTAACACTGAAGCTTTCTTT. Its translation: CASSLTVSNTEAFF.

In nucleotides, the CDR3 is TGTGCCAGTAGTATAAGGAGGGCGAGCAATCAGCCCCAGCATTTT. It is translated as CASSIRRASNQPQHF. The chain links TRBV19 to TRBJ1-5; D is undetermined. CDR3 length: 15 amino acids. Germline CDR1 reads LNHDA; CDR2 reads SQIVND (reference sequence). Trimming removed 2 bases at V and 1 base at J, with 9 bases between.

This chain joins TRBV6-4 and TRBJ2-3, with no clear D. Germline V gene sequence: CDR1 MRHNA, CDR2 SNTAGT. The V end was cut by 4 bases, the J end by 0 bases, with 8 bases between. The CDR3 extends over 14 amino acids. The CDR3 DNA is TGTGCCAGCAGTGGGCAGGATAGCACAGATACGCAGTATTTT. This translates into CASSGQDSTDTQYF.

The chain joins TRBV4-1 to TRBJ1-1, with a tentative D call TRBD1 (6 bases). V was shortened by 10 bases and J by 11 bases, with 26 bases between the two germline ends. The CDR3 spans 14 residues. The germline CDR1 and CDR2 sequences are MGHRA and YSYEKL. CDR3 sequence reads: CATSLRGQGSVAFF. Here the CDR3 DNA reads TGCGCCACCTCACTTAGGGGACAAGGGTCTGTCGCTTTCTTT.

The chain joins TRBV11-1 to TRBJ2-1, with D possibly being TRBD1 (6 bases). CDR3 length equals 13 residues. Trimming took 2 bases from V and 7 from J, leaving 9 bases between them. Germline assignment: CDR1 SGHAT and CDR2 FQDESV (reference sequence). CDR3: CASSLTRGNEQFF. The CDR3 nucleotides are TGTGCCAGCAGCTTAACGAGGGGGAATGAGCAGTTCTTC. Together with reference TRBV11-1 and TRBJ2-1, the CDR3 gives the full variable domain: EAEVAQSPRYKITEKSQAVAFWCDPISGHATLYWYRQILGQGPELLVQFQDESVVDDSQLPKDRFSAERLKGVDSTLKIQPAELGDSAMYLCASSLTRGNEQFFGPGTRLTVL.

The V gene is TRBV9, the J gene TRBJ2-3; perhaps TRBD2 as D (6 bases). The CDR3 loop spans 16 amino acids. Deletions cut 0 bases from V and 0 bases from J, with 11 bases between. Germline assignment: CDR1 SGDLS and CDR2 YYNGEE. In DNA form, the CDR3 reads TGTGCCAGCAGCGTAGAATCGGGGAGGAGCACAGATACGCAGTATTTT. It specifies CASSVESGRSTDTQYF.

J is TRBJ2-1 and V is TRBV6-4; 8 bases agree with TRBD1. V lost 6 bases to trimming and J lost 9 bases; unmatched junction nucleotides: 1. This CDR3 comprises 11 residues. Germline lookup yields CDR1 MRHNA and CDR2 SNTAGT. As DNA, the CDR3 is TGTGCCAGCAGCACAGGGGGTGAGCAGTTCTTC. Protein: CASSTGGEQFF.

This clone is a singleton in its sample. DNA for the CDR3: TGTGCCACGACGGGACTAGCGGGGGAGACCCAGTACTTC. The encoded protein is CATTGLAGETQYF. This chain connects TRBV6-1 to TRBJ2-5; 13 bases map to TRBD2. There are 13 residues in the CDR3. Trimming removed 10 bases from V and 5 bases from J; junction bases left unmatched: 4. Germline CDR1 reads MNHNS; CDR2 reads SASEGT.

The chain combines TRBV27 with TRBJ2-3; D is perhaps TRBD2 (6 bases). This CDR3 contains 14 residues. V lost 6 bases and J lost 2, with 12 bases in between. CDR1 is MNHEY, CDR2 SMNVEV, per germline (reference sequence). CDR3 amino acids: CASRGDWNTDTQYF. The CDR3 coding sequence is TGTGCCAGCAGGGGGGACTGGAACACAGATACGCAGTATTTT.

The genes are TRBV19 and TRBJ2-5; 11 bases line up with TRBD2. Unmatched junction bases numbered 5, after V lost 9 bases and J lost 2 bases. Germline CDR1 LNHDA, CDR2 SQIVND (reference sequence). The CDR3 runs 14 residues. The CDR3 DNA follows: TGTGCCAGCCAGGGACTAGCGGATCAAGAGACCCAGTACTTC. It specifies CASQGLADQETQYF.

The chain combines TRBV13 with TRBJ2-7, with 8 bases lining up with TRBD1. The CDR3 has 14 residues. V gave up 4 bases and J gave up 7 bases; unmatched junction bases: 9. CDR1 and CDR2 from the germline V gene are PRHDT and FYEKMQ (reference sequence). CDR3 sequence reads: CASSSPNRGREQYF. The CDR3 DNA sequence: TGTGCCAGCAGCTCCCCGAACAGGGGGAGGGAGCAGTACTTC.

V and J are TRBV5-1 and TRBJ1-5; D not certain. Trimming cost V 4 bases and J 4 bases, with 12 bases left between them. CDR1 SGHRS and CDR2 YFSETQ come from the germline V gene. The CDR3 extends over 14 amino acids. CDR3 sequence (DNA): TGCGCCAGCAGCCTTACCGGGATTAATCAGCCCCAGCATTTT. Its protein product is CASSLTGINQPQHF.

The rearrangement links TRBV5-1 to TRBJ1-2; D remains unclear. Germline lookup yields CDR1 SGHRS and CDR2 YFSETQ. The CDR3 consists of 15 residues. V gave up 4 bases and J gave up 0 bases, with 13 bases separating them. This chain's CDR3 is CASSKNPSANYGYTF. In DNA form, the CDR3 reads TGCGCCAGCAGCAAAAACCCCTCAGCTAACTATGGCTACACCTTC.

This clone came up a few times. The chain couples TRBV4-1 to TRBJ2-7, with D possibly matching TRBD2 (5 bases). The V gene's germline CDR1 is MGHRA and CDR2 YSYEKL. The V end was cut by 3 bases, the J end by 4 bases, with 13 bases between. The length of the CDR3 is 14 residues. CDR3 DNA sequence: TGCGCCAGCAGCCATCGGTCGGGATATTACGAGCAGTACTTC. It codes for CASSHRSGYYEQYF.

CDR3 nucleotide sequence: TGCAGCGTTAATCGGGGTGGCGGGGGCCCCCAACAAGAGACCCAGTACTTC. This sequence encodes CSVNRGGGGPQQETQYF. The chain recombines TRBV29-1 with TRBJ2-5; D may be TRBD2 (7 bases). The CDR3 is 17 residues long. Trimming stripped 5 bases from V and 2 bases from J, with 24 bases between. Germline V gene sequence: CDR1 SQVTM, CDR2 ANQGSEA. Drawing the rest from reference TRBV29-1 and TRBJ2-5, the complete variable domain is SAVISQKPSRDICQRGTSLTIQCQVDSQVTMMFWYRQQPGQSLTLIATANQGSEATYESGFVIDKFPISRPNLTFSTLTVSNMSPEDSSIYLCSVNRGGGGPQQETQYFGPGTRLLVL.

The gene calls are TRBV5-4 and TRBJ2-2; tentatively, D is TRBD1 (5 bases). The CDR3 runs 20 residues. Germline assignment: CDR1 SGHNT and CDR2 YYREEE (reference sequence). V was clipped by 4 bases and J by 0 bases, with 25 bases between them. The CDR3 coding sequence is TGTGCCAGCAGCCCAAGACAGCAGACCTCCCTTCTTTCGAACACCGGGGAGCTGTTTTTT. Translated, it gives CASSPRQQTSLLSNTGELFF.

The chain employs TRBV27 and TRBJ1-3; D not resolved. Germline V gene lookup returns CDR1 MNHEY and CDR2 SMNVEV (reference sequence). V lost 0 bases, J lost 4 bases, and 10 bases lay in between. The CDR3 is 15 residues long. CDR3 sequence reads: CASSLSPTEGNTIYF. CDR3 bases: TGTGCCAGCAGTTTATCGCCAACTGAAGGAAACACCATATATTTT.

This chain links TRBV28 with TRBJ2-7; 13 bases line up with TRBD2. Germline CDR1 reads MDHEN; CDR2 reads SYDVKM. CDR3 length equals 16 residues. With V trimmed by 3 bases and J by 2 bases, 4 bases remained unmatched. CDR3 protein: CASSFGLAGDPYEQYF. CDR3 DNA sequence: TGTGCCAGCAGTTTCGGACTAGCGGGGGATCCCTACGAGCAGTACTTC.

About this clone itself: An end of the junction does not agree with germline; a read error may underlie this. The chain couples TRBV29-1 to TRBJ2-7, with 9 nucleotides matching TRBD1. The CDR3 length is 14 residues. Germline values: CDR1 SQVTM, CDR2 ANQGSEA. The CDR3 sequence: CSVTGTGLSHEQYF. CDR3 in DNA: TGCAGCGTTACCGGGACAGGGCTCTCCCACGAGCAGTACTTC.

This rearrangement joins TRBV7-6 to TRBJ1-5, with 7 bases matching TRBD1. The germline CDR1 and CDR2 sequences are SGHVS and FNYEAQ. This CDR3 comprises 15 residues. With V trimmed by 5 bases and J by 3 bases, 7 bases remained unmatched. For the CDR3, the DNA is TGTGCCAGCAGCCTAGGGGACAGCTTCAATCAGCCCCAGCATTTT. This encodes CASSLGDSFNQPQHF.

V and J are TRBV20-1 and TRBJ1-1; D is unresolved. In germline, CDR1 is DFQATT, CDR2 SNEGSKA (reference sequence). The CDR3 runs to 11 residues. V lost 6 bases, J lost 3 bases, and 8 bases lay in between. CDR3 nucleotide sequence: TGCAGTGCCCCCCTTGACACTGAAGCTTTCTTT. Its protein is CSAPLDTEAFF.

The chain links TRBV9 to TRBJ2-7; 7 bases are a match to TRBD2. Trimming at V came to 3 bases and at J to 2 bases, leaving 8 bases not matched to a gene. The germline gives CDR1 SGDLS, CDR2 YYNGEE. The CDR3 runs to 15 residues. In DNA, the CDR3 is TGTGCCAGCAGCGCACACCCGGCGGGGGCCTACGAGCAGTACTTC. The encoded protein is CASSAHPAGAYEQYF.

This clone was observed a single time. The CDR3 DNA reads as TGCAGTGCTTGGACTGGGGATGAGCAGTTCTTC. This codes for CSAWTGDEQFF. The J gene is TRBJ2-1, the V gene TRBV20-1; the D gene is possibly TRBD2 (5 bases). The CDR3 loop spans 11 amino acids. V lost 5 bases to trimming and J lost 8 bases, with 10 bases between them. Looked up from germline, CDR1 is DFQATT and CDR2 is SNEGSKA (reference sequence).

The J gene is TRBJ1-1, the V gene TRBV13; D is unclear. Germline lookup yields CDR1 PRHDT and CDR2 FYEKMQ (reference sequence). Trimming removed 7 bases from V and 4 bases from J, with 19 bases in between. The CDR3 length is 15 residues. CDR3: CASTPGPASSTEAFF. In DNA form, the CDR3 reads TGTGCCAGCACCCCAGGCCCTGCATCAAGCACTGAAGCTTTCTTT.

The rearrangement uses TRBV7-9 and TRBJ2-4, with TRBD2 matching 10 bases. Germline V gene data show CDR1 as SEHNR and CDR2 as FQNEAQ (reference sequence). V was clipped by 4 bases and J by 0 bases; unmatched bases: 6. The CDR3 is 17 amino acids. CDR3 DNA: TGTGCCAGCAGCTCGGAGCGGGGGGGCGCAGCCAAAAACATTCAGTACTTC. This gives the protein CASSSERGGAAKNIQYF. The full variable domain, rest sourced from reference TRBV7-9 and TRBJ2-4, is DTGVSQNPRHKITKRGQNVTFRCDPISEHNRLYWYRQTLGQGPEFLTYFQNEAQLEKSRLLSDRFSAERPKGSFSTLEIQRTEQGDSAMYLCASSSERGGAAKNIQYFGAGTRLSVL.

This clone has only a few counts. V gene TRBV9 combines with J gene TRBJ1-1, with 11 bases matching TRBD1. The ends lost 0 bases at V and 4 bases at J; junction bases unmatched: 2. This CDR3 has 15 amino acids. Germline loops: CDR1 SGDLS, CDR2 YYNGEE. CDR3: CASSVVGTGGTEAFF. CDR3 DNA sequence: TGTGCCAGCAGCGTAGTTGGGACAGGGGGCACTGAAGCTTTCTTT.

The genes are TRBV10-3 and TRBJ2-1, with 13 bases lining up with TRBD2. Per the germline V gene, CDR1 is ENHRY and CDR2 is SYGVKD. The CDR3 sequence is 15 residues long. V was pared by 6 bases and J by 9 bases, with 8 bases of the junction left unmatched. The CDR3 sequence: CAISETSGGYSEQFF. The CDR3 DNA follows: TGTGCCATCAGCGAGACTAGCGGGGGGTATAGTGAGCAGTTCTTC.

The J gene is TRBJ2-3, the V gene TRBV7-3, with 9 bases that match TRBD1. J lost 1 base, V lost 5 bases, and 7 bases had no gene match. Germline V gene lookup returns CDR1 SGHTA and CDR2 FQGTGA. The CDR3 is 16 amino acids. The chain's CDR3 is CASSLGGDRGTDTQYF. CDR3 coding DNA: TGTGCCAGCAGCCTTGGGGGGGACAGGGGCACAGATACGCAGTATTTT.

CDR3 amino acids: CASSSSGGASTDTQYF. The CDR3 DNA reads TGTGCCAGCAGCTCTAGCGGGGGCGCTAGCACAGATACGCAGTATTTT. The chain is built from TRBV7-9 and TRBJ2-3; TRBD2 matches at 10 bases. CDR3 length equals 16 residues. The germline CDR1 and CDR2 sequences are SEHNR and FQNEAQ (reference sequence). J gave up 0 bases and V 4 bases, and 4 bases lay outside the gene matches.